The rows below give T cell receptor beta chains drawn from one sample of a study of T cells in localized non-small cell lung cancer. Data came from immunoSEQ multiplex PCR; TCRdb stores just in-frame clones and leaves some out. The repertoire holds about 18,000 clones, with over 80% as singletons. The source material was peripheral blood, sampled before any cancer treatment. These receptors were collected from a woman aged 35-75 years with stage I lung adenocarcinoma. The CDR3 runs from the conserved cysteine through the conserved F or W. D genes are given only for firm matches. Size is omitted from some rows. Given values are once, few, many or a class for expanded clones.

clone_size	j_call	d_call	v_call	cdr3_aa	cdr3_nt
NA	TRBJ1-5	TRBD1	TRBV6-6	CASGGQGYQPQHF	TGTGCCAGCGGAGGACAGGGGTATCAGCCCCAGCATTTT
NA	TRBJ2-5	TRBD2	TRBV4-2	CASSQEGRLAGYQETQYF	TGTGCCAGCAGCCAAGAAGGGCGGCTAGCGGGATACCAAGAGACCCAGTACTTC
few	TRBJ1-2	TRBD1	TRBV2	CASSIRQGDGYTF	TGTGCCAGCAGTATACGACAGGGGGACGGCTACACCTTC
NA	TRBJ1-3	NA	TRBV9	CASSVAAVSGNTIYF	TGTGCCAGCAGCGTAGCGGCAGTCTCTGGAAACACCATATATTTT
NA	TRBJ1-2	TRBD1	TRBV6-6	CASSSSTGRGYTF	TGTGCCAGCAGTTCCTCGACAGGGAGGGGCTACACCTTC
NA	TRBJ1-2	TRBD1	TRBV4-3	CASSPGTGSNYGYTF	TGCGCCAGCAGCCCCGGGACAGGATCTAACTATGGCTACACCTTC
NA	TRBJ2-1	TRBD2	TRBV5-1	CASSLALAGVDEQFF	TGCGCCAGCAGCTTGGCACTAGCGGGAGTGGATGAGCAGTTCTTC
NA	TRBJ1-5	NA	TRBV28	CASSLSARMRGTQPQHF	TGTGCCAGCAGTTTATCGGCCCGGATGCGGGGGACTCAGCCCCAGCATTTT
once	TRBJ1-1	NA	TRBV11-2	CASSLGLMNTEAFF	TGTGCCAGCAGCTTGGGGCTGATGAACACTGAAGCTTTCTTT
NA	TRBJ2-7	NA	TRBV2	CASSEALRRSYEQYF	TGTGCCAGCAGTGAAGCGCTTCGTCGGTCCTACGAGCAGTACTTC
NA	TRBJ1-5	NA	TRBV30	CAWSVSGQFNQPQHF	TGTGCCTGGAGTGTATCTGGACAGTTCAATCAGCCCCAGCATTTT
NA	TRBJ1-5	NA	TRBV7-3	CASSPYSGGSSNQPQHF	TGTGCCAGCAGCCCATACAGTGGGGGCAGCAGCAATCAGCCCCAGCATTTT
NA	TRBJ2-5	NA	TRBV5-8	CASRRTVQETQYF	TGTGCCAGCAGGCGGACAGTCCAAGAGACCCAGTACTTC
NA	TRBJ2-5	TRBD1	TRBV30	CAWSQTGFGEETQYF	TGTGCCTGGAGCCAGACAGGGTTTGGGGAAGAGACCCAGTACTTC
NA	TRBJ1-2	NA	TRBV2	CASSELGEGQGYTF	TGTGCCAGCAGTGAACTCGGGGAGGGGCAGGGCTACACCTTC
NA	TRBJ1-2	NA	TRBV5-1	CASSLSQEGYTF	TGCGCCAGCAGCTTGAGCCAGGAGGGCTACACCTTC
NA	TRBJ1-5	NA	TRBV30	CAWGGYGNQPQHF	TGTGCCTGGGGGGGTTATGGCAATCAGCCCCAGCATTTT
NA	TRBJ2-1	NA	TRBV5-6	CASSDGFNEQFF	TGTGCCAGCAGCGACGGGTTTAATGAGCAGTTCTTC
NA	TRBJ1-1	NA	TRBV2	CASSRVPEAFF	TGTGCCAGCTCCCGCGTTCCTGAAGCTTTCTTT
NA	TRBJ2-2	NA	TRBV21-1	CASSPTSGATGELFF	TGTGCCAGCAGCCCGACTAGCGGGGCAACCGGGGAGCTGTTTTTT
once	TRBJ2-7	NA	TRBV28	CASSLWAATPRRDAHEQYF	TGTGCCAGCAGTTTATGGGCGGCCACCCCCCGGCGGGACGCCCACGAGCAGTACTTC
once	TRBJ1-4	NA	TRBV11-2	CASSLDTFNEKLFF	TGTGCCAGCAGCCTGGACACCTTTAATGAAAAACTGTTTTTT
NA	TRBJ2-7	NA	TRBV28	CASSRNVPGPPSYEQYF	TGTGCCAGCAGCCGAAATGTACCGGGACCGCCCTCCTACGAGCAGTACTTC
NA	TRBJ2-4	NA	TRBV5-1	CASSPGQRENIQYF	TGCGCCAGCAGCCCCGGACAAAGGGAAAACATTCAGTACTTC
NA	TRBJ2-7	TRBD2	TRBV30	CAWIREGPYEQYF	TGTGCCTGGATAAGGGAGGGCCCCTACGAGCAGTACTTC
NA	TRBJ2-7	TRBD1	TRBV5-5	CASSSNPQGHTYEQYF	TGTGCCAGCAGCTCCAACCCACAGGGGCACACCTACGAGCAGTACTTC
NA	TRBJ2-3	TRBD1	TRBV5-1	CASSLDTGGEGDTQYF	TGCGCCAGCAGCTTGGATACAGGGGGCGAGGGAGATACGCAGTATTTT
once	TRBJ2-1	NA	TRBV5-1	CASSLGRGGYNEQFF	TGCGCCAGCAGCTTGGGAAGGGGCGGCTACAATGAGCAGTTCTTC
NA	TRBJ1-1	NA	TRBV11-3	CASSDMGLGNTEAFF	TGTGCCAGCAGCGACATGGGGTTGGGGAACACTGAAGCTTTCTTT
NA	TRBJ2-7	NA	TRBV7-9	CASTLGGSSYEQYF	TGTGCCAGCACCCTTGGCGGTAGTTCGTACGAGCAGTACTTC
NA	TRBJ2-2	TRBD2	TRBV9	CASSVASGVGTGELFF	TGTGCCAGCAGCGTAGCCAGCGGGGTAGGCACCGGGGAGCTGTTTTTT
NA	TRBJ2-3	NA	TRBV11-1	CASSPLRDNWADTQYF	TGTGCCAGCAGCCCGCTACGGGACAACTGGGCAGATACGCAGTATTTT
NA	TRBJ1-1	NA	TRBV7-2	CASSKGPNTEAFF	TGTGCCAGCAGCAAGGGACCGAACACTGAAGCTTTCTTT
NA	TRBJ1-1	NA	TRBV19	CASSGQWGTAEAFF	TGTGCCAGTAGTGGACAGTGGGGAACGGCTGAAGCTTTCTTT